These 12 T cell receptor beta chains came from one sample sequenced in a study of patients and donors after allogeneic stem cell transplantation. TCRdb itself ran the RT-PCR reads through MiXCR, one entry per CDR3 protein. The sample yields 800,000 to 1,000,000 distinct CDR3 sequences, roughly 18% seen once. The sequenced sample was blood, either unsorted or a sorted T cell fraction (not recorded which). All receptors derive from a human donor who was either an allogeneic HSCT recipient or a stem cell or donor lymphocyte infusion donor (not recorded which). It is not recorded whose cells these are; they may come from a transplant donor.

The chain employs TRBV11-3 and TRBJ2-2; D call uncertain. The CDR3 has 14 amino acids. In germline, CDR1 is SGHNT, CDR2 YENEEA. V dropped 4 bases and J dropped 7 bases, with 13 bases sitting between them. The DNA of the CDR3 is TGTGCCAGCAGCTCTCAATTGATCGGCGGGGAGCTGTTTTTT. Its protein product is CASSSQLIGGELFF.

This clonotype turned up a few times. The J gene is TRBJ2-3, the V gene TRBV3-1; D is ambiguous. This CDR3 comprises 13 residues. The ends were cut back, 3 bases at V and 8 bases at J, with 12 bases in the middle. Germline lookup yields CDR1 LGHDT and CDR2 YNNKEL (reference sequence). In DNA form, the CDR3 reads TGTGCCAGCAGCCAGGCCAAAGGCCTTACGCAGTATTTT. Protein product: CASSQAKGLTQYF.

This clonotype was detected many times. CDR3 DNA sequence: TGCAGCTCACATCGGGACAGGGGCATCACAGATACGCAGTATTTT. Translated: CSSHRDRGITDTQYF. V and J are TRBV29-1 and TRBJ2-3; the match to TRBD1 covers 10 bases. V gave up 8 bases and J gave up 2 bases; unmatched junction bases: 10. The germline gives CDR1 SQVTM, CDR2 ANQGSEA. CDR3 size: 15 residues.

This clonotype occurred a few times. V and J are TRBV20-1 and TRBJ2-1; 7 bases match TRBD2. This CDR3 is built from 14 residues. Germline CDR1 DFQATT, CDR2 SNEGSKA (reference sequence). J lost 0 bases, V lost 6 bases, and 5 bases had no gene match. As DNA, the CDR3 is TGCAGTGCAGGGGAGGGGAGCTCCTACAATGAGCAGTTCTTC. Protein: CSAGEGSSYNEQFF.

The table lists this clonotype with many counts. This chain links TRBV10-3 with TRBJ2-7, with 11 nucleotides matching TRBD1. Unmatched junction bases numbered 11, after V lost 0 bases and J lost 7 bases. The germline gives CDR1 ENHRY, CDR2 SYGVKD. CDR3 length: 17 amino acids. The CDR3 region has the DNA TGTGCCATCAGTGAGTCTTCTCGGACAGGGGGCCGTGGGGAGCAGTACTTC. Protein sequence: CAISESSRTGGRGEQYF.

The chain couples TRBV30 to TRBJ2-5; 9 bases line up with TRBD1. Germline trimming cut 2 bases from V and 3 bases from J; bases unmatched to any gene: 10. This CDR3 is built from 16 residues. Germline V gene lookup returns CDR1 GTSNPN and CDR2 SVGIG (reference sequence). DNA of the CDR3: TGTGCCTGGAGTATCGGACAGGGGTTGATTGAAGAGACCCAGTACTTC. This codes for CAWSIGQGLIEETQYF.

In its sample, this clonotype was seen a few times. V and J are TRBV6-1 and TRBJ1-2; D is uncertain. CDR1 and CDR2 (germline): MNHNS, SASEGT. Trimming took 5 bases from V and 0 from J, leaving 10 bases between them. The CDR3 loop spans 14 amino acids. CDR3 in DNA: TGTGCCAGCAGTAGAAGCAGAGCTAACTATGGCTACACCTTC. The encoded protein is CASSRSRANYGYTF.

Ten or more counts support this clonotype. The chain links TRBV20-1 to TRBJ2-7, with TRBD1 identical over 9 bases. This CDR3 is built from 12 residues. Trimming took 5 bases from V and 4 from J; bases not matched to a gene: 3. The germline gives CDR1 DFQATT, CDR2 SNEGSKA (reference sequence). This CDR3 is CSARTGVYEQYF. In DNA form, the CDR3 reads TGCAGTGCTCGGACAGGGGTGTACGAGCAGTACTTC.

This chain joins TRBV6-2 or TRBV6-3 and TRBJ2-3, with 8 bases lining up with TRBD2. The CDR3 has 14 residues. Germline CDR1 MNHEY, CDR2 SVGEGT. The V gene end was trimmed by 2 bases and the J gene end by 6 bases; junction bases not matched to a gene: 4. In DNA form, the CDR3 reads TGTGCCAGCAGTTACGGGACTAGTTGGGATACGCAGTATTTT. This sequence encodes CASSYGTSWDTQYF.

This clonotype was found a few times. The DNA for the CDR3 is TGCGCCAGCAGGGGTATATCTGGGGCCAACGTCCTGACTTTC. Translating gives CASRGISGANVLTF. The chain couples TRBV5-1 to TRBJ2-6, with no clear D. The CDR3 has 14 residues. Trimming left V 5 bases short and J 1 base short, with 7 bases between. Germline lookup yields CDR1 SGHRS and CDR2 YFSETQ.

This clonotype was counted between two and nine times. In DNA form, the CDR3 reads TGCAGCGCTGGGGGAGAGAGAGGGGCGAGTCAAGAGACCCAGTACTTC. Residues: CSAGGERGASQETQYF. The genes are TRBV29-1 and TRBJ2-5; D is tentatively TRBD1 or TRBD2 (5 bases each). The V end lost 7 bases, the J end lost 2 bases, and 23 bases lay between the germline ends. CDR3 length equals 16 residues. CDR1 and CDR2 from the germline V gene are SQVTM and ANQGSEA.

This clonotype was observed at least ten times. The chain links TRBV12-3 or TRBV12-4 to TRBJ1-4; 9 nucleotides line up with TRBD1. CDR3 length: 14 residues. With 7 bases clipped from V and 12 bases from J, the junction kept 12 bases outside the gene matches. This CDR3 reads CASTLQGAWTELFF. As DNA, the CDR3 is TGTGCCAGCACCCTACAGGGGGCCTGGACGGAACTGTTTTTT.